This TCR beta chain was sequenced in a study of blood T cell repertoires in COVID-19. Study background: From the United States, Italy and Spain came samples of acute and convalescent COVID-19. PBMCs, B-cell-depleted T cells, or T cells provided the cDNA or gDNA that made up the material.

Under the authors' procedure: Amplification with reference gene primers provided the estimates of nucleated cell counts. Repertoires were generated with immunoSEQ multiplex PCR, while TCRdb's copy carries only in-frame clones and drops some. D and trimming were read from the DNA, whereas the V and J calls and clone size are those reported in that table. The data show about 69,000 clones, over 75% seen once. The CDR3 is 16 amino acids. The V gene lost 6 bases and the J gene lost 6 bases, with 20 bases spanning the gap. Germline CDR1 and CDR2: KGHDR and SFDVKD. Sequencing used peripheral blood. The chain links TRBV24-1 to TRBJ2-1; D is perhaps TRBD1 (6 bases). The TCR sequence derives from an elderly man with acute or convalescent COVID-19. CDR3 residues: CATSPFDRSKINEQFF. CDR3 bases: TGTGCCACCAGTCCCTTTGACAGGAGTAAGATCAATGAGCAGTTCTTC.